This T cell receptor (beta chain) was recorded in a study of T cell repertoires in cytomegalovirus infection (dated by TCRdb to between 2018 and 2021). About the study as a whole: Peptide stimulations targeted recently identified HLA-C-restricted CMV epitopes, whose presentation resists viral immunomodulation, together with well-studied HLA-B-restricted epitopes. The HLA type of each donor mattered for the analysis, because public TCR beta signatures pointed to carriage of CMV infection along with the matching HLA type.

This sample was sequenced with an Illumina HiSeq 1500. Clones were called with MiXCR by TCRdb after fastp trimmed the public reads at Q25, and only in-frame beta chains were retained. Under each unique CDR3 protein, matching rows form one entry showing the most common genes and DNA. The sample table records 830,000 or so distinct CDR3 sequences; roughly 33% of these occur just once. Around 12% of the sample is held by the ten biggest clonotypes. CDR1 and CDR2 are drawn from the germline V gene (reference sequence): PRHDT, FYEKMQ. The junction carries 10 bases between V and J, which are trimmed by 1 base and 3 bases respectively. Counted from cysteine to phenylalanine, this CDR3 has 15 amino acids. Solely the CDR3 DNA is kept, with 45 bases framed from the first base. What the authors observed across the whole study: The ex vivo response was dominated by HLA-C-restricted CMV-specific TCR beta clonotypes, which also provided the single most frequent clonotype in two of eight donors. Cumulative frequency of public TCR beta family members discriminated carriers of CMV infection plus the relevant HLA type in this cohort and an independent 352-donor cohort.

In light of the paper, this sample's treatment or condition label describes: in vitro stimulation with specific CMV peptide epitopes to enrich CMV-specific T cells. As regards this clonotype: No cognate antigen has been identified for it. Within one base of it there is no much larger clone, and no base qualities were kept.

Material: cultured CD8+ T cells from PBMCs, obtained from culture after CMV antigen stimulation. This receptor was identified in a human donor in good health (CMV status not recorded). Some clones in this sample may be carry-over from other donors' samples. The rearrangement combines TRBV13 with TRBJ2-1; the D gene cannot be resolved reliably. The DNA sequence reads TGTGCCAGCAGCTTAGACACTAACAGCTACAATGAGCAGTTCTTC. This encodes CASSLDTNSYNEQFF. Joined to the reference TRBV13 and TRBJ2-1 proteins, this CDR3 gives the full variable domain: AAGVIQSPRHLIKEKRETATLKCYPIPRHDTVYWYQQGPGQDPQFLISFYEKMQSDKGSIPDRFSAQQFSDYHSELNMSSLELGDSALYFCASSLDTNSYNEQFFGPGTRLTVL.